A single sample is the source of the 18 T cell receptor beta chains below, sequenced in a study of response to subunit inactivated influenza vaccine. A single record per CDR3 protein comes from TCRdb applying MiXCR to the RT-PCR reads. This table has 500,000 to 550,000 distinct CDR3 sequences, approximately 7.7% appearing once. This specimen consisted of PBMCs from blood, obtained around 25 months after vaccination. These receptors were obtained from a man in his fifties or sixties who received an inactivated influenza vaccine.

Ten or more counts support this clonotype. This chain connects TRBV7-2 to TRBJ2-5; 8 bases align to TRBD2. Germline V gene data show CDR1 as SGHTA and CDR2 as FQGNSA. The CDR3 runs to 16 residues. The V gene end was trimmed by 5 bases and the J gene end by 4 bases; junction bases not matched to a gene: 12. This CDR3 reads CASSPGTSVRLETQYF. The CDR3, as DNA: TGTGCCAGCAGCCCGGGGACTAGTGTTCGTCTAGAGACCCAGTACTTC.

The chain employs TRBV21-1 and TRBJ1-4; the D call in the table, TRBD1, was not verified against the DNA. TRBV21-1 is deemed a pseudogene. This CDR3 region has 15 residues. CDR3 residues: CASSRPGQGREKLFF. In nucleotides, the CDR3 is TGTGCCAGCAGCAGACCCGGACAGGGTCGCGAAAAACTGTTTTTT.

In this sample, this clonotype turned up a few times. The chain uses TRBV4-2 and TRBJ2-7; TRBD2 might be the D (6 bases). V dropped 2 bases and J dropped 2 bases, with 10 bases sitting between them. CDR1 is LGHNA and CDR2 is YNFKEQ in the germline V gene. This CDR3 is 14 amino acids long. Here the CDR3 reads CASSQSGDAYEQYF. The DNA of the CDR3 is TGTGCCAGCAGCCAATCGGGGGACGCCTACGAGCAGTACTTC.

This clonotype was seen at least ten times. As DNA, the CDR3 is TGTGCCAGCAGTGATTCCGCACCAGAGCAGTTCTTC. As protein: CASSDSAPEQFF. This chain links TRBV25-1 with TRBJ2-1; D is unresolved. The length of the CDR3 is 12 residues. Germline V gives CDR1 MGHDK, CDR2 SYGVNS. Trimming took 3 bases from V and 10 from J, leaving 10 bases between them.

This clonotype was seen more than once but under ten times. The chain couples TRBV5-1 to TRBJ1-4; no reliable D call. From germline, CDR1 is SGHRS and CDR2 YFSETQ. With 4 bases removed from V and 8 bases from J, the gap between germline ends came to 18 bases. The CDR3 sequence is 15 residues long. The chain's CDR3 is CASSPEKGRGEKLFF. As DNA, the CDR3 is TGCGCCAGCAGCCCGGAGAAGGGCCGAGGGGAAAAACTGTTTTTT.

This clonotype has a handful of counts. The V and J genes are TRBV5-1 and TRBJ2-3; TRBD1 is a possible D gene (7 bases). Looked up from germline, CDR1 is SGHRS and CDR2 is YFSETQ. The length of the CDR3 is 16 residues. Trimming cost V 4 bases and J 2 bases, with 17 bases left between them. The DNA of the CDR3 is TGCGCCAGCAGCCTTGACAGGGAGGTCCTCACAGATACGCAGTATTTT. Its translation is CASSLDREVLTDTQYF.

This clonotype has a count of ten or more. The rearrangement links TRBV5-5 to TRBJ1-5; D gene unclear. This CDR3 has 14 amino acids. Trimming took 3 bases from V and 4 from J, leaving 11 bases between them. Per the germline V gene, CDR1 is SGHKS and CDR2 is YYEKEE (reference sequence). The DNA of the CDR3 is TGTGCCAGCAGCTCCGGCTGGGGAAATCAGCCCCAGCATTTT. It codes for CASSSGWGNQPQHF.

This clonotype was detected only a few times. The chain employs TRBV24-1 and TRBJ2-1; weak D call: TRBD1 (6 bases). Germline V gene data show CDR1 as KGHDR and CDR2 as SFDVKD. Trimming pared 3 bases from V and 5 bases from J, leaving 13 bases between. This CDR3 has 15 residues. The CDR3 is CATSDPPTGNNEQFF. Here the CDR3 DNA reads TGTGCCACCAGTGATCCCCCGACAGGTAACAATGAGCAGTTCTTC.

The CDR3 reads CASSRAIYNEQFF. CDR3 coding DNA: TGCGCCAGCAGTCGAGCTATCTACAATGAGCAGTTCTTC. This chain links TRBV23-1 with TRBJ2-1, with D unresolved. TRBV23-1 is given ORF status, its function remaining uncertain. This CDR3 has 13 residues. With 4 bases removed from V and 3 bases from J, the gap between germline ends came to 7 bases.

This clonotype was recorded many times. The rearrangement links TRBV11-2 to TRBJ2-5; TRBD2 might be the D (5 bases). CDR1 and CDR2 from the germline V gene are SGHAT and FQNNGV. This CDR3 is 15 amino acids long. V gave up 1 base and J gave up 5 bases, with 14 bases separating them. The CDR3 coding sequence is TGTGCCAGCAGCTTAGGGCCGGGCAGGAGGGAGACCCAGTACTTC. It yields the protein CASSLGPGRRETQYF.

This clonotype was seen more than once but under ten times. The chain has TRBV7-2 and TRBJ2-1; possibly TRBD2 for D (5 bases). V lost 5 bases and J lost 10, with 15 bases in between. The CDR3 length is 13 residues. The germline V gene encodes CDR1 SGHTA and CDR2 FQGNSA. The CDR3 here is CASSTRRAGEQFF. As DNA, the CDR3 is TGTGCCAGCAGCACGAGACGGGCGGGCGAGCAGTTCTTC.

This clonotype was picked up a small number of times. The CDR3 reads CSAGDSSYNSPLHF. The CDR3 DNA sequence: TGCAGTGCGGGGGACAGCTCCTATAATTCACCCCTCCACTTT. The chain links TRBV20-1 to TRBJ1-6, with 7 bases fitting TRBD1. The CDR3 loop spans 14 amino acids. Germline V gives CDR1 DFQATT, CDR2 SNEGSKA (reference sequence). Trimming cost V 6 bases and J 0 bases; bases outside gene matches: 2.

This clonotype has a count of ten or more. The gene calls are TRBV4-1 and TRBJ1-2; D not certain. The germline gives CDR1 MGHRA, CDR2 YSYEKL. V was clipped by 4 bases and J by 8 bases, with 14 bases between them. This CDR3 spans 13 amino acids. CDR3 protein: CASSRGQVGGYTF. The CDR3 DNA reads as TGCGCCAGCAGCCGCGGCCAGGTAGGCGGCTACACCTTC.

This clonotype was recorded a few times. The CDR3 DNA sequence: TGTGCCAGCAGCGTAGTCTCATCCAATGAGCAGTTCTTC. This translates into CASSVVSSNEQFF. V and J are TRBV9 and TRBJ2-1; D is ambiguous. This CDR3 spans 13 amino acids. Germline values: CDR1 SGDLS, CDR2 YYNGEE. V lost 0 bases, J lost 6 bases, and 7 bases lay in between.

This clonotype was picked up many times. The chain couples TRBV10-3 to TRBJ1-6; D not certain. The CDR3 extends over 14 amino acids. Trimming shortened V by 4 bases and J by 10 bases, and 14 bases separated the two germline ends. The V gene's germline CDR1 is ENHRY and CDR2 SYGVKD. In nucleotides, the CDR3 is TGTGCCATCAGTGTAGGAGGGATGGGATCACCCCTCCACTTT. Its protein is CAISVGGMGSPLHF.

The rearrangement uses TRBV3-1 and TRBJ2-1, with D perhaps TRBD2 (5 bases). V lost 1 base and J lost 8, with 18 bases in between. This CDR3 spans 16 amino acids. The germline CDR1 and CDR2 sequences are LGHDT and YNNKEL (reference sequence). The CDR3, as DNA: TGTGCCAGCAGCCAAGCCAAGCGGCTAAGGAGCGATGAGCAGTTCTTC. Translated: CASSQAKRLRSDEQFF.

The V call is TRBV7-9, the J call TRBJ2-1, with 9 bases fitting TRBD2. The CDR3 loop spans 14 amino acids. With V trimmed by 4 bases and J by 6 bases, 4 bases remained unmatched. Germline V CDR1 and CDR2: SEHNR, FQNEAQ (reference sequence). The CDR3 loop is CASSSSGGFNEQFF. The CDR3 DNA follows: TGTGCCAGCAGCTCCAGCGGGGGGTTCAATGAGCAGTTCTTC.

This clonotype has just one count. J is TRBJ2-2 and V is TRBV5-5; a possible D gene is TRBD1 (5 bases). The V and J ends lost 4 bases and 6 bases respectively, with 13 bases between them. The CDR3 is 14 residues long. Germline V gene data show CDR1 as SGHKS and CDR2 as YYEKEE (reference sequence). The CDR3 is CASSLGVLSGELFF. The CDR3 DNA reads TGTGCCAGCAGCCTAGGGGTTCTCTCCGGGGAGCTGTTTTTT.